This is a list of T cell receptor beta chains from one sample in a study of T cell repertoires in cytomegalovirus infection. TCRdb independently ran MiXCR on the reads; one entry per CDR3 protein. This sample has approximately 500,000 distinct CDR3 sequences, with around 11% found just once. The specimen was PBMCs. These receptors originate from a human donor in good health (CMV status not recorded). Some clones in this sample may be carry-over from other donors' samples. Each CDR3 is given with its conserved first and last residue. The order of the fields is CDR3 length, J gene, V gene, clone size, D gene, CDR3 protein. D genes are given only for firm matches. Not every row has a clone size; where given, it reads once, few, many or a size class.

CDR3 length: 13; J gene: TRBJ2-5; V gene: TRBV12-5; clone size: many; D gene: .; CDR3 protein: CASGLAGEETQYF
CDR3 length: 14; J gene: TRBJ1-1; V gene: TRBV7-2; clone size: many; D gene: .; CDR3 protein: CASSLSRMNTEAFF
CDR3 length: 13; J gene: TRBJ2-7; V gene: TRBV20-1; clone size: .; D gene: .; CDR3 protein: CSASSGTLYEQYF
CDR3 length: 16; J gene: TRBJ1-1; V gene: TRBV27; clone size: many; D gene: TRBD1; CDR3 protein: CASSGNRGRGGTEAFF
CDR3 length: 16; J gene: TRBJ2-7; V gene: TRBV19; clone size: many; D gene: TRBD2; CDR3 protein: CASSVTSGGLSYEQYF
CDR3 length: 14; J gene: TRBJ2-7; V gene: TRBV5-1; clone size: many; D gene: .; CDR3 protein: CASSLAGQGGEQYF
CDR3 length: 17; J gene: TRBJ1-1; V gene: TRBV19; clone size: few; D gene: TRBD1; CDR3 protein: CASSIFRDSSPNTEAFF
CDR3 length: 12; J gene: TRBJ2-7; V gene: TRBV28; clone size: many; D gene: .; CDR3 protein: CASSFSSYEQYF
CDR3 length: 14; J gene: TRBJ1-3; V gene: TRBV10-3; clone size: many; D gene: .; CDR3 protein: CAISDRGVSDTIYF
CDR3 length: 12; J gene: TRBJ2-5; V gene: TRBV3-1; clone size: few; D gene: TRBD2; CDR3 protein: CASSAHSGGGYF
CDR3 length: 17; J gene: TRBJ1-1; V gene: TRBV28; clone size: many; D gene: .; CDR3 protein: CASSSHRKALMNTEAFF
CDR3 length: 13; J gene: TRBJ2-5; V gene: TRBV20-1; clone size: .; D gene: .; CDR3 protein: CSARGTPQETQYF
CDR3 length: 14; J gene: TRBJ2-1; V gene: TRBV5-4; clone size: many; D gene: .; CDR3 protein: CASSLDPEYNEQFF
CDR3 length: 13; J gene: TRBJ1-1; V gene: TRBV12-3/TRBV12-4; clone size: .; D gene: .; CDR3 protein: CASSPQTGTEAFF
CDR3 length: 14; J gene: TRBJ2-5; V gene: TRBV2; clone size: many; D gene: TRBD1; CDR3 protein: CASMISGQQETQYF
CDR3 length: 15; J gene: TRBJ2-7; V gene: TRBV4-1; clone size: many; D gene: .; CDR3 protein: CASSRSTTVSYEQYF
CDR3 length: 16; J gene: TRBJ2-7; V gene: TRBV28; clone size: .; D gene: TRBD2; CDR3 protein: CASSLKTSGFSYEQYF
CDR3 length: 12; J gene: TRBJ1-4; V gene: TRBV3-1; clone size: many; D gene: .; CDR3 protein: CASSQADEKLFF
CDR3 length: 14; J gene: TRBJ2-2; V gene: TRBV18; clone size: .; D gene: .; CDR3 protein: CASSPATVTGELFF
CDR3 length: 16; J gene: TRBJ2-1; V gene: TRBV12-5; clone size: once; D gene: TRBD2; CDR3 protein: CASGWTSGRSYNEQFF
CDR3 length: 12; J gene: TRBJ2-7; V gene: TRBV20-1; clone size: many; D gene: .; CDR3 protein: CSGERWDLGQYF
CDR3 length: 15; J gene: TRBJ2-7; V gene: TRBV28; clone size: many; D gene: TRBD2; CDR3 protein: CASSLAGEPGGEQYF
CDR3 length: 11; J gene: TRBJ1-2; V gene: TRBV7-2; clone size: many; D gene: .; CDR3 protein: CASSRPYGYTF
CDR3 length: 12; J gene: TRBJ2-7; V gene: TRBV28; clone size: few; D gene: .; CDR3 protein: CASSPENFEQYF
CDR3 length: 15; J gene: TRBJ1-6; V gene: TRBV6-5; clone size: many; D gene: TRBD1; CDR3 protein: CASSLRGTVNSPLHF
CDR3 length: 15; J gene: TRBJ2-7; V gene: TRBV9; clone size: .; D gene: .; CDR3 protein: CASSARDVSSYEQYF
CDR3 length: 15; J gene: TRBJ1-1; V gene: TRBV20-1; clone size: many; D gene: TRBD1; CDR3 protein: CSARDRQGVGTEAFF
CDR3 length: 15; J gene: TRBJ2-1; V gene: TRBV28; clone size: .; D gene: TRBD1; CDR3 protein: CASSLGDRLYNEQFF
CDR3 length: 13; J gene: TRBJ1-5; V gene: TRBV19; clone size: few; D gene: .; CDR3 protein: CASQNGVVQPQHF
CDR3 length: 12; J gene: TRBJ1-1; V gene: TRBV18; clone size: many; D gene: .; CDR3 protein: CASSLEGYEAFF
CDR3 length: 14; J gene: TRBJ2-7; V gene: TRBV5-4; clone size: many; D gene: .; CDR3 protein: CASSPQWGSYEQYF
CDR3 length: 13; J gene: TRBJ2-2; V gene: TRBV6-2/TRBV6-3; clone size: few; D gene: .; CDR3 protein: CATEEGGTGELFF
CDR3 length: 19; J gene: TRBJ2-1; V gene: TRBV11-2; clone size: many; D gene: .; CDR3 protein: CASTTPYSTTRDPYNEQFF
CDR3 length: 13; J gene: TRBJ1-2; V gene: TRBV20-1; clone size: .; D gene: TRBD1; CDR3 protein: CSAPAAGGTGYTF
CDR3 length: 15; J gene: TRBJ1-3; V gene: TRBV6-6; clone size: many; D gene: TRBD1; CDR3 protein: CASSFEGASGNTIYF
CDR3 length: 15; J gene: TRBJ1-4; V gene: TRBV19; clone size: many; D gene: .; CDR3 protein: CASSKIGATNEKLFF
CDR3 length: 14; J gene: TRBJ2-7; V gene: TRBV20-1; clone size: many; D gene: .; CDR3 protein: CSARLQRNSYEQYF
CDR3 length: 14; J gene: TRBJ1-2; V gene: TRBV29-1; clone size: few; D gene: .; CDR3 protein: CSVAVLRTNYGYTF
CDR3 length: 15; J gene: TRBJ2-2; V gene: TRBV5-5; clone size: many; D gene: .; CDR3 protein: CASSALGGYTGELFF
CDR3 length: 14; J gene: TRBJ1-4; V gene: TRBV12-3/TRBV12-4; clone size: many; D gene: .; CDR3 protein: CASSFRESNEKLFF
CDR3 length: 15; J gene: TRBJ2-1; V gene: TRBV20-1; clone size: few; D gene: .; CDR3 protein: CSARLIRDRYNEQFF
CDR3 length: 14; J gene: TRBJ2-3; V gene: TRBV6-6; clone size: many; D gene: TRBD1; CDR3 protein: CASSGEGGADTQYF
CDR3 length: 11; J gene: TRBJ1-4; V gene: TRBV20-1; clone size: .; D gene: .; CDR3 protein: CSAPFNEKLFF
CDR3 length: 15; J gene: TRBJ2-1; V gene: TRBV9; clone size: few; D gene: TRBD2; CDR3 protein: CASGAGVGSYNEQFF
CDR3 length: 16; J gene: TRBJ2-5; V gene: TRBV6-6; clone size: many; D gene: TRBD2; CDR3 protein: CASSYGREDWEETQYF
CDR3 length: 15; J gene: TRBJ1-1; V gene: TRBV6-5; clone size: few; D gene: .; CDR3 protein: CASSFRQAVNTEAFF
CDR3 length: 13; J gene: TRBJ2-7; V gene: TRBV19; clone size: many; D gene: .; CDR3 protein: CASSIEGSYEQYF
CDR3 length: 17; J gene: TRBJ2-6; V gene: TRBV2; clone size: once; D gene: TRBD1; CDR3 protein: CASSEQGAVSGANVLTF
CDR3 length: 14; J gene: TRBJ2-7; V gene: TRBV2; clone size: many; D gene: TRBD2; CDR3 protein: CASSGLAGEDEQYF
CDR3 length: 11; J gene: TRBJ2-7; V gene: TRBV29-1; clone size: once; D gene: .; CDR3 protein: CSVPMAGEQYF
CDR3 length: 13; J gene: TRBJ2-7; V gene: TRBV29-1; clone size: many; D gene: TRBD2; CDR3 protein: CSVESSGFYEQYF
CDR3 length: 13; J gene: TRBJ2-7; V gene: TRBV7-6; clone size: many; D gene: .; CDR3 protein: CASSLTGLYEQYF
CDR3 length: 16; J gene: TRBJ1-1; V gene: TRBV28; clone size: .; D gene: TRBD1; CDR3 protein: CASSPRTGGAGTEAFF
CDR3 length: 15; J gene: TRBJ2-3; V gene: TRBV28; clone size: few; D gene: TRBD1; CDR3 protein: CASRPGQGLKDTQYF
CDR3 length: 17; J gene: TRBJ1-3; V gene: TRBV7-9; clone size: many; D gene: .; CDR3 protein: CASRSIKGTGKENTIYF
CDR3 length: 13; J gene: TRBJ1-6; V gene: TRBV6-1; clone size: few; D gene: .; CDR3 protein: CASREWGIAPLHF
CDR3 length: 15; J gene: TRBJ1-1; V gene: TRBV5-5; clone size: .; D gene: .; CDR3 protein: CASSFGWVLGTEAFF
CDR3 length: 16; J gene: TRBJ2-3; V gene: TRBV28; clone size: .; D gene: TRBD2; CDR3 protein: CASSWVGTSGSDTQYF
CDR3 length: 13; J gene: TRBJ1-1; V gene: TRBV20-1; clone size: many; D gene: TRBD1; CDR3 protein: CSASRGRDTEAFF
CDR3 length: 15; J gene: TRBJ1-2; V gene: TRBV6-6; clone size: many; D gene: .; CDR3 protein: CATDAWEGTSRGYTF